This TCR beta chain was sequenced for a study of cytomegalovirus exposure and HLA in healthy donors. On the study more broadly: Of around 400 genotyped donors, roughly 76% grouped in the Caucasian-associated ancestry cluster.

Study observations and caveats: Analysis performed later showed TCR beta chains linked to HLA being more clonally expanded than equally common others. While the bulk of TCR sequences proved rare, some public TCRs turned up in many donors.

Comment on this clone: Its antigen is undetermined.

Primers included in the PCR were 60 Vbeta and 13 Jbeta primers. Profiling relied on immunoSEQ multiplex PCR, and the TCRdb table lists in-frame clones only, not all of them. Of approximately 140,000 clones listed, roughly 74% are singletons. The sequencing input was PBMCs. This sequence originates from a man aged 40-50 years in good health and CMV-seronegative.

CDR3 in DNA: TGTGCCAGCAGCCAAGCGGGACAGGGCAATTCACCCCTCCACTTT. It is translated as CASSQAGQGNSPLHF. The V gene is TRBV14, the J gene TRBJ1-6, with 9 positions matching TRBD1. This CDR3 region has 15 residues. V lost 1 base to trimming and J lost 7 bases; unmatched junction nucleotides: 2. The germline V gene encodes CDR1 SGHDN and CDR2 FVKESK.